One sample yielded the 8 T cell receptor beta chains listed below, sequenced in a study of cytomegalovirus exposure and HLA in healthy donors. The PCR was carried out with 60 Vbeta primers and 13 Jbeta primers. Profiling relied on immunoSEQ multiplex PCR, and the TCRdb table lists in-frame clones only, not all of them. The sample lists around 170,000 clones, more than 65% occurring once. Sequencing was carried out using PBMCs. All receptors derive from a woman aged 25 to 39 in good health and CMV-seropositive.

The genes are TRBV27 and TRBJ2-1, with 9 nucleotides matching TRBD1. The ends lost 6 bases at V and 3 bases at J; junction bases unmatched: 6. Germline V CDR1 and CDR2: MNHEY, SMNVEV (reference sequence). The CDR3 is made up of 15 amino acids. CDR3 sequence reads: CASRRDREYYNEQFF. CDR3 nucleotides: TGTGCCAGCAGAAGGGACAGGGAATACTACAATGAGCAGTTCTTC.

The chain carries TRBV28 and TRBJ2-6; TRBD1 aligns across 8 bases. The germline gives CDR1 MDHEN, CDR2 SYDVKM. J was trimmed by 2 bases and V by 5 bases; bases with no gene match: 2. This CDR3 spans 15 amino acids. The CDR3 region is CASSTRGPGANVLTF. CDR3 nucleotides: TGTGCCAGCAGTACCAGGGGGCCTGGGGCCAACGTCCTGACTTTC.

The chain uses TRBV18 and TRBJ2-1; 9 bases line up with TRBD2. The CDR3 consists of 15 residues. Trimming at V came to 4 bases and at J to 5 bases, leaving 6 bases not matched to a gene. Germline V gene sequence: CDR1 KGHSH, CDR2 LQKENI. The CDR3 region is CASSLGGGANNEQFF. CDR3 in DNA: TGTGCCAGCTCACTCGGCGGGGGGGCCAACAATGAGCAGTTCTTC.

The rearrangement joins TRBV7-2 to TRBJ1-5; D may be TRBD1 (6 bases). With 2 bases removed from V and 2 bases from J, the gap between germline ends came to 10 bases. CDR1 is SGHTA and CDR2 is FQGNSA in the germline V gene. The CDR3 runs 15 residues. Here the CDR3 reads CASSLRGGGNQPQHF. The CDR3 DNA reads TGTGCCAGCAGCTTACGGGGGGGCGGCAATCAGCCCCAGCATTTT.

The chain combines TRBV2 with TRBJ2-7; no reliable D call. With 8 bases removed from V and 2 bases from J, the gap between germline ends came to 4 bases. CDR3 size: 10 residues. The germline V gene encodes CDR1 SNHLY and CDR2 FYNNEI. Here the CDR3 DNA reads TGTGCCAGCTCTGCCTACGAGCAGTACTTC. It encodes CASSAYEQYF.

A single count supports this clone. The chain recombines TRBV11-3 with TRBJ1-3; TRBD1 is a possible D gene (5 bases). Germline CDR1 reads SGHNT; CDR2 reads YENEEA. V was trimmed by 2 bases and J by 9 bases, leaving 14 bases between them. The CDR3 runs 14 residues. The CDR3 reads CASSLHRGTVTIYF. As DNA, the CDR3 is TGTGCCAGCAGCTTACACCGCGGGACGGTCACCATATATTTT.

A word on this clone: The sample has other DNA sequences that encode this CDR3 too. The chain carries TRBV11-2 and TRBJ2-5, with TRBD2 matching 10 bases. After removal of 1 base from V and 1 base from J, the junction contained 0 bases not matched to a gene. CDR1 is SGHAT, CDR2 FQNNGV, per germline. There are 15 residues in the CDR3. CDR3 amino acids: CASSLGTSGQETQYF. The CDR3, as DNA: TGTGCCAGCAGCTTAGGGACTAGCGGCCAAGAGACCCAGTACTTC.

The chain links TRBV6-4 to TRBJ2-2; D is perhaps TRBD2 (6 bases). Germline V CDR1 and CDR2: MRHNA, SNTAGT. The CDR3 is 15 residues long. V lost 4 bases and J 3 bases, leaving 12 bases between the germline ends. The CDR3 spells CASSVTGEDTGELFF. The DNA of the CDR3 is TGTGCCAGCAGTGTTACCGGGGAGGACACCGGGGAGCTGTTTTTT.